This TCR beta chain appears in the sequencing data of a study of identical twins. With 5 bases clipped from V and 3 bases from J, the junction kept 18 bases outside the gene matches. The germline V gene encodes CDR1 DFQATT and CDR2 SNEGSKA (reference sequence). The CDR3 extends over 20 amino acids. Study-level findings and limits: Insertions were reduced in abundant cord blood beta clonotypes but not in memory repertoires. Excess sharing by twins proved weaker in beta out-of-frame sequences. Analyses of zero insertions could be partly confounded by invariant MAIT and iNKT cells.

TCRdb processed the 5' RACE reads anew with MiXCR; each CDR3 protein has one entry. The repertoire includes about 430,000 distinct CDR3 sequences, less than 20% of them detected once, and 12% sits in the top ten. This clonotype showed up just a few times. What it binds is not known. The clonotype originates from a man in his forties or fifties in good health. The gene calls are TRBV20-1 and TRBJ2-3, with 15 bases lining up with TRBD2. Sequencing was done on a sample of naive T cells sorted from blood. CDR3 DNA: TGCAGTGCTCATCGGGACCCGGGACTAGCGGGGGGATACTCTACAGATACGCAGTATTTT. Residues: CSAHRDPGLAGGYSTDTQYF.